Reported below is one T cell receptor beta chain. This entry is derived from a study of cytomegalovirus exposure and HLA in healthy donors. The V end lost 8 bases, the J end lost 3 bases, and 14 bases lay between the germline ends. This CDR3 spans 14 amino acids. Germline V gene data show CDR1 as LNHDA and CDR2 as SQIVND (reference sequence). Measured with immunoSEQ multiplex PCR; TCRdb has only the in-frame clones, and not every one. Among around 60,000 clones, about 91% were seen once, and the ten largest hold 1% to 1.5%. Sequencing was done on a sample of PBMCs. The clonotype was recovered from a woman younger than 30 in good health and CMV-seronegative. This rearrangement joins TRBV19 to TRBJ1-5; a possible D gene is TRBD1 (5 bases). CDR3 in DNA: TGTGCCAGTCGTACCCGGGACTACAATCAGCCCCAGCATTTT. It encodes CASRTRDYNQPQHF.